This T cell receptor (beta chain) was sequenced during a study of cytomegalovirus exposure and HLA in healthy donors. Study-level information: In a previous analysis, 117 million unique TCR beta sequences were found from roughly 180 million T cells. Inside one of the first data releases sat roughly 80 million unique TCRs taken from HLA-typed donors. Study-level findings and limits: Productive rates of about 87% or about 30% were seen for most TCR beta V segments in an earlier analysis. Several of the most significant clusters appeared, in a later analysis, to be linked to common viral pathogens.

The PCR employed 60 Vbeta primers together with 13 Jbeta primers. The repertoire was sequenced with immunoSEQ multiplex PCR; TCRdb's copy has only in-frame clones and lacks some. The table lists about 91,000 clones, with 3% to 4% in the top ten. V was cut by 0 bases and J by 2 bases, with 13 bases left in between. CDR1 and CDR2 (germline): SQVTM, ANQGSEA. CDR3 length: 15 amino acids. Details on this clone: Its antigen is as yet unknown.

The TCR was taken from a woman aged 25 to 39 in good health and CMV-seronegative. The chain combines TRBV29-1 with TRBJ1-2; no firm D call. What was sequenced was PBMCs. CDR3 in amino acids: CSVEDYGAVNYGYTF. The CDR3 region has the DNA TGCAGCGTTGAAGATTATGGTGCAGTCAACTATGGCTACACCTTC.